The 14 T cell receptor beta chains in this list originate from one sample, sequenced in a study of T cell responses to AZD1222 COVID-19 vaccine. Measured with immunoSEQ multiplex PCR; TCRdb has only the in-frame clones, and not every one. The sample holds 130,000 to 150,000 clones, roughly 88% seen once. This specimen was peripheral blood, taken on day 0 of MenACWY control vaccination. These receptors all stem from an adult in good health.

The chain joins TRBV10-3 to TRBJ1-3; D remains unclear. CDR1 ENHRY and CDR2 SYGVKD come from the germline V gene. Trimming removed 5 bases from V and 7 bases from J, with 15 bases in between. CDR3 length equals 14 residues. The DNA for the CDR3 is TGTGCCATCAGTCCAATCGTACCCGCGAACACCATATATTTT. The encoded protein is CAISPIVPANTIYF.

This clone appeared a few times. The chain uses TRBV10-3 and TRBJ2-5; 9 bases fit TRBD1. CDR1 and CDR2 (germline): ENHRY, SYGVKD. V trimming: 6 bases; J trimming: 4 bases; junction bases outside the gene matches: 9. The CDR3 loop spans 15 amino acids. The CDR3 is CAIREDRGGGETQYF. CDR3 DNA sequence: TGTGCCATCAGGGAGGACAGGGGCGGAGGAGAGACCCAGTACTTC.

This clone was found once. The V call is TRBV7-2, the J call TRBJ1-6; TRBD1 is a possible D gene (6 bases). The CDR3 runs to 16 residues. The germline CDR1 and CDR2 sequences are SGHTA and FQGNSA. The V gene lost 5 bases and the J gene lost 10 bases, with 21 bases spanning the gap. In DNA, the CDR3 is TGTGCCAGCAGCCAACAAGGGGGGCAGGGGAGGTCACCCCTCCACTTT. It encodes CASSQQGGQGRSPLHF.

The gene calls are TRBV11-2 and TRBJ1-1; D is uncertain. V gave up 5 bases and J gave up 5 bases, with 27 bases separating them. This CDR3 spans 18 amino acids. Germline V gives CDR1 SGHAT, CDR2 FQNNGV. Here the CDR3 DNA reads TGTGCCAGCAGCCATCAAAGCCCCCGTCACTCTCGTATTACTGAAGCTTTCTTT. Its translation: CASSHQSPRHSRITEAFF.

This rearrangement joins TRBV29-1 to TRBJ2-5; no clear D. The V gene's germline CDR1 is SQVTM and CDR2 ANQGSEA. There are 10 residues in the CDR3. The V and J ends lost 7 bases and 3 bases respectively, with 6 bases between them. The CDR3 DNA reads TGCAGCGCCCGCGAAGAGACCCAGTACTTC. Translated, it gives CSAREETQYF.

This clone was detected a few times. The J gene is TRBJ1-6, the V gene TRBV6-2 or TRBV6-3, with D hard to call. The CDR3 length is 14 residues. Germline V lookup: CDR1 MNHEY, CDR2 SVGEGT. Trimming removed 6 bases from V and 8 bases from J, with 14 bases in between. The CDR3 protein is CASRPHSTYSPLHF. Here the CDR3 DNA reads TGTGCCAGCAGGCCTCACTCGACGTATTCACCCCTCCACTTT.

This rearrangement joins TRBV6-2 or TRBV6-3 to TRBJ2-5; D could derive from TRBD1 or TRBD2 (5 bases each). Deletions cut 2 bases from V and 7 bases from J, with 11 bases between. CDR3 length equals 13 residues. Germline V lookup: CDR1 MNHEY, CDR2 SVGEGT. This CDR3 is CASSYPIGATQYF. The CDR3 DNA follows: TGTGCCAGCAGTTACCCGATCGGGGCGACCCAGTACTTC.

The chain couples TRBV27 to TRBJ2-1; the match to TRBD2 covers 10 bases. This CDR3 contains 16 residues. The J segment lost 2 bases and the V segment lost 4 bases, leaving 5 bases of the junction unmatched. Per the germline V gene, CDR1 is MNHEY and CDR2 is SMNVEV (reference sequence). CDR3 sequence: CASSSIAGGAYNEQFF. CDR3 nucleotide sequence: TGTGCCAGCAGTTCTATAGCGGGAGGAGCCTACAATGAGCAGTTCTTC.

This chain connects TRBV6-4 to TRBJ2-1, with TRBD2 identical over 11 bases. CDR3 length: 15 residues. V was clipped by 5 bases and J by 8 bases; unmatched bases: 8. Looked up from germline, CDR1 is MRHNA and CDR2 is SNTAGT. DNA of the CDR3: TGTGCCAGCAGTCGTAGCGGGGGGGCCTTCTATGAGCAGTTCTTC. This translates into CASSRSGGAFYEQFF.

This chain uses TRBV3-1 (or the pseudogene TRBV3-2) with TRBJ2-2, with D perhaps TRBD1 or TRBD2 (6 bases each). Germline V gives CDR1 LGHDT, CDR2 YNNKEL (reference sequence). Trimming stripped 8 bases from V and 7 bases from J, with 17 bases between. The CDR3 is 14 amino acids. The CDR3 reads CASRKGGSGGELFF. Written as DNA, the CDR3 is TGTGCCAGCCGGAAAGGGGGGAGTGGCGGGGAGCTGTTTTTT.

The chain employs TRBV7-2 and TRBJ1-3, with D unresolved. The CDR3 runs 14 residues. V lost 1 base, J lost 0 bases, and 4 bases lay in between. Germline V gives CDR1 SGHTA, CDR2 FQGNSA. DNA of the CDR3: TGTGCCAGCAGCTTAGTGAGCTCTGGAAACACCATATATTTT. Amino acid sequence: CASSLVSSGNTIYF.

The chain carries TRBV7-9 and TRBJ1-6; possibly TRBD1 for D (6 bases). V was pared by 3 bases and J by 5 bases, with 8 bases between. From germline, CDR1 is SEHNR and CDR2 FQNEAQ (reference sequence). The CDR3 is 14 amino acids. This chain's CDR3 is CASSLDSHNSPLHF. CDR3 sequence (DNA): TGTGCCAGCAGCTTGGACAGCCATAATTCACCCCTCCACTTT.

This clone appeared once. This rearrangement joins TRBV7-2 to TRBJ2-7, with 11 bases identical to TRBD1. CDR1 and CDR2 from the germline V gene are SGHTA and FQGNSA. This CDR3 is 15 amino acids long. J gave up 7 bases and V 6 bases, and 11 bases lay outside the gene matches. This CDR3 is CASSEAGTGGWEQYF. CDR3 DNA sequence: TGTGCCAGCAGTGAGGCCGGGACAGGGGGGTGGGAGCAGTACTTC.

The chain couples TRBV19 to TRBJ1-2, with D maybe TRBD1 (5 bases). In germline, CDR1 is LNHDA, CDR2 SQIVND (reference sequence). The V end lost 3 bases, the J end lost 0 bases, and 11 bases lay between the germline ends. The length of the CDR3 is 15 residues. CDR3 DNA: TGTGCCAGTAGTATCTGGGGGACTCCTAACTATGGCTACACCTTC. This translates into CASSIWGTPNYGYTF.